One and the same sample provided the 25 T cell receptor beta chains below, sequenced in a study. Method: immunoSEQ multiplex PCR; TCRdb's copy keeps in-frame clones and lacks some. Altogether around 54,000 clones are present, 93% being singletons, with the ten largest covering roughly a tenth. Sequencing used PBMCs. The receptor source for this set is a man between 35 and 55 years old with rheumatoid arthritis.

The J gene is TRBJ2-5, the V gene TRBV5-1; D might be TRBD1 or TRBD2, each matching 5 bases. Trimming removed 4 bases at V and 5 bases at J, with 15 bases between. Germline V gene data show CDR1 as SGHRS and CDR2 as YFSETQ. The CDR3 is 14 residues long. This CDR3 reads CASSARDLRETQYF. The DNA of the CDR3 is TGCGCCAGCAGCGCGAGGGACCTGAGGGAGACCCAGTACTTC.

This chain links TRBV2 with TRBJ2-7, with 12 bases that match TRBD1. The CDR3 contains 14 residues. In germline, CDR1 is SNHLY, CDR2 FYNNEI. V lost 6 bases and J lost 3; bases outside the gene matches: 3. CDR3 nucleotide sequence: TGTGCCAGCAGCCGGGACAGGGGGCACTACGAGCAGTACTTC. Protein: CASSRDRGHYEQYF.

The V and J genes are TRBV7-2 and TRBJ1-3; D perhaps matches TRBD1 (5 bases). CDR1 is SGHTA, CDR2 FQGNSA, per germline. The CDR3 consists of 14 residues. The germline V and J ends were trimmed by 3 bases and 2 bases, with 8 bases remaining between them. The CDR3 reads CASSFSRAGNTIYF. In DNA, the CDR3 is TGTGCCAGCAGCTTTTCCAGGGCTGGAAACACCATATATTTT. The variable domain in full, with the rest retrieved from reference TRBV7-2 and TRBJ1-3, is GAGVSQSPSNKVTEKGKDVELRCDPISGHTALYWYRQSLGQGLEFLIYFQGNSAPDKSGLPSDRFSAERTGGSVSTLTIQRTQQEDSAVYLCASSFSRAGNTIYFGEGSWLTVV.

The rearrangement links TRBV28 to TRBJ1-6; D remains ambiguous. The CDR3 is made up of 18 amino acids. Germline CDR1 is MDHEN and CDR2 is SYDVKM. With 3 bases removed from V and 0 bases from J, the gap between germline ends came to 15 bases. The CDR3 sequence is CASSFSGVWSSYNSPLHF. For the CDR3, the DNA is TGTGCCAGCAGTTTCTCCGGGGTATGGAGCTCCTATAATTCACCCCTCCACTTT.

The chain uses TRBV7-3 and TRBJ2-2, with D unclear. Germline V gene sequence: CDR1 SGHTA, CDR2 FQGTGA. The CDR3 covers 13 residues. The V and J ends lost 4 bases and 1 base respectively, with 4 bases between them. CDR3 sequence reads: CASSSLNTGELFF. For the CDR3, the DNA is TGTGCCAGCAGCTCCTTGAACACCGGGGAGCTGTTTTTT. Full variable domain (remainder filled in from reference TRBV7-3 and TRBJ2-2): GAGVSQTPSNKVTEKGKYVELRCDPISGHTALYWYRQSLGQGPEFLIYFQGTGAADDSGLPNDRFFAVRPEGSVSTLKIQRTERGDSAVYLCASSSLNTGELFFGEGSRLTVL.

The V and J genes are TRBV6-5 and TRBJ2-1, with a tentative D call TRBD2 (5 bases). This CDR3 is built from 15 residues. The germline V and J ends were trimmed by 5 bases and 0 bases, with 11 bases remaining between them. Germline V gives CDR1 MNHEY, CDR2 SVGAGI. The CDR3 region has the DNA TGTGCCAGCAGTCCCGACGGAGGCTCCTACAATGAGCAGTTCTTC. Encoded protein: CASSPDGGSYNEQFF.

V and J are TRBV12-5 and TRBJ1-3, with 7 bases that match TRBD1. Germline CDR1 is LGHNT and CDR2 is FRNRAP. CDR3 length: 15 residues. V gave up 5 bases and J gave up 2 bases; unmatched junction bases: 6. Here the CDR3 DNA reads TGTGCTAGTGGTATGGGACAGTCCCCTGGAAACACCATATATTTT. Its protein product is CASGMGQSPGNTIYF.

This sequence joins TRBV7-3 and TRBJ2-7, with a tentative D call TRBD1 (6 bases). The ends were cut back, 2 bases at V and 3 bases at J, with 14 bases in the middle. Germline-derived CDR1 and CDR2 are SGHTA and FQGTGA. CDR3 length: 15 amino acids. This CDR3 reads CASSLEPGHLYEQYF. Here the CDR3 DNA reads TGTGCCAGCAGCTTAGAACCGGGACACCTCTACGAGCAGTACTTC.

V is TRBV7-2 and J is TRBJ2-7; D gene uncertain. The CDR3 consists of 15 residues. The V and J ends lost 1 base and 0 bases respectively, with 10 bases between them. CDR1 is SGHTA, CDR2 FQGNSA, per germline. CDR3 sequence reads: CASSLGLAASYEQYF. In nucleotides, the CDR3 is TGTGCCAGCAGCTTAGGGCTGGCAGCCTCCTACGAGCAGTACTTC. Combining the CDR3 with reference TRBV7-2 and TRBJ2-7 gives the whole variable domain GAGVSQSPSNKVTEKGKDVELRCDPISGHTALYWYRQSLGQGLEFLIYFQGNSAPDKSGLPSDRFSAERTGGSVSTLTIQRTQQEDSAVYLCASSLGLAASYEQYFGPGTRLTVT.

By share, this clone counts as medium-sized. The CDR3 protein is CASSLVAASSYNEQFF. In nucleotides, the CDR3 is TGCGCCAGCAGCTTGGTGGCAGCTAGCTCCTACAATGAGCAGTTCTTC. The chain links TRBV5-1 to TRBJ2-1; unclear D gene. The CDR3 runs 16 residues. V lost 0 bases, J lost 0 bases, and 10 bases lay in between. Germline CDR1 is SGHRS and CDR2 is YFSETQ. Variable domain in full (rest from reference TRBV5-1 and TRBJ2-1): KAGVTQTPRYLIKTRGQQVTLSCSPISGHRSVSWYQQTPGQGLQFLFEYFSETQRNKGNFPGRFSGRQFSNSRSEMNVSTLELGDSALYLCASSLVAASSYNEQFFGPGTRLTVL.

V is TRBV7-9 and J is TRBJ1-4; D gene ambiguous. The CDR3 has 13 amino acids. V lost 5 bases and J 7 bases, leaving 11 bases between the germline ends. Germline loops: CDR1 SEHNR, CDR2 FQNEAQ (reference sequence). The CDR3 nucleotides read TGTGCCAGCAGCCCGTCGACCGCTGAAAAACTGTTTTTT. Protein sequence: CASSPSTAEKLFF.

This rearrangement joins TRBV7-6 to TRBJ1-2; 11 nucleotides agree with TRBD1. After removal of 4 bases from V and 2 bases from J, the junction contained 3 bases not matched to a gene. The CDR3 has 15 residues. The germline gives CDR1 SGHVS, CDR2 FNYEAQ. The CDR3 DNA follows: TGTGCCAGCAGCTCAGGACAGGGGGCGAACTATGGCTACACCTTC. Translating gives CASSSGQGANYGYTF.

The chain is built from TRBV6-1 and TRBJ1-4, with 8 nucleotides matching TRBD1. Germline assignment: CDR1 MNHNS and CDR2 SASEGT. This CDR3 has 15 amino acids. V gave up 0 bases and J gave up 5 bases; unmatched junction bases: 2. Written as DNA, the CDR3 is TGTGCCAGCAGTGAAGCGGACAGGGAAAATGAAAAACTGTTTTTT. It specifies CASSEADRENEKLFF.

This chain links TRBV6-1 with TRBJ1-1; maybe TRBD1 (5 bases). Germline CDR1 and CDR2: MNHNS and SASEGT. Between the trimmed V and J ends, which lost 1 base and 1 base, there was a span of 10 bases. The CDR3 covers 15 residues. In DNA, the CDR3 is TGTGCCAGCAGTGAAGACAGGCGCGAGAACACTGAAGCTTTCTTT. This sequence encodes CASSEDRRENTEAFF.

The rearrangement uses TRBV7-9 and TRBJ2-3; D is perhaps TRBD1 (5 bases). V lost 4 bases and J 8 bases, leaving 10 bases between the germline ends. CDR1 and CDR2 (germline): SEHNR, FQNEAQ (reference sequence). CDR3 length equals 12 residues. CDR3 in amino acids: CASSSSGFTQYF. As DNA, the CDR3 is TGTGCCAGCAGCTCCTCAGGGTTTACGCAGTATTTT.

The DNA for the CDR3 is TGTGCCAGCAGCGTAGCTACCCCTTCAGATACGCAGTATTTT. Amino acids: CASSVATPSDTQYF. The chain employs TRBV9 and TRBJ2-3; D not certain. Germline-derived CDR1 and CDR2 are SGDLS and YYNGEE. This CDR3 has 14 residues. The V and J ends lost 0 bases and 4 bases respectively, with 9 bases between them.

The V and J genes are TRBV24-1 and TRBJ1-5; TRBD1 is a possible D gene (6 bases). The CDR3 has 17 residues. Germline values: CDR1 KGHDR, CDR2 SFDVKD. V was shortened by 2 bases and J by 0 bases, with 13 bases between the two germline ends. Here the CDR3 reads CATSDSGQPYSNQPQHF. CDR3 nucleotide sequence: TGTGCCACCAGTGATTCTGGACAGCCCTATAGCAATCAGCCCCAGCATTTT.

The gene calls are TRBV18 and TRBJ1-5, with D perhaps matching TRBD1 (6 bases). The CDR3 length is 15 residues. Trimming shortened V by 5 bases and J by 2 bases, and 13 bases separated the two germline ends. CDR1 and CDR2 from the germline V gene are KGHSH and LQKENI. CDR3 sequence: CASSALAGGNQPQHF. The CDR3 nucleotides are TGTGCCAGCTCAGCATTGGCAGGGGGCAATCAGCCCCAGCATTTT.

The genes are TRBV7-2 and TRBJ1-3, with D possibly matching TRBD1 (5 bases). Germline-derived CDR1 and CDR2 are SGHTA and FQGNSA. The V end lost 1 base, the J end lost 3 bases, and 16 bases lay between the germline ends. The CDR3 totals 17 residues. The CDR3 sequence: CASSLGGGTAVGNTIYF. The CDR3 DNA sequence: TGTGCCAGCAGCTTAGGTGGTGGGACCGCGGTTGGAAACACCATATATTTT. Based on the CDR3 plus reference TRBV7-2 and TRBJ1-3, the full variable domain is GAGVSQSPSNKVTEKGKDVELRCDPISGHTALYWYRQSLGQGLEFLIYFQGNSAPDKSGLPSDRFSAERTGGSVSTLTIQRTQQEDSAVYLCASSLGGGTAVGNTIYFGEGSWLTVV.

Details on this clone: A junction end diverges from the germline sequence, so it may reflect a read error. J is TRBJ2-3 and V is TRBV7-9, with TRBD2 identical over 10 bases. The CDR3 runs 13 residues. Looked up from germline, CDR1 is SEHNR and CDR2 is FQNEAQ (reference sequence). CDR3 in DNA: TGTGCCAGCAGCCTAGCGGGAGAAGTTACGCAGTATTTT. The encoded protein is CASSLAGEVTQYF.

The chain couples TRBV7-9 to TRBJ1-1; 7 nucleotides match TRBD1. Looked up from germline, CDR1 is SEHNR and CDR2 is FQNEAQ (reference sequence). J gave up 8 bases and V 6 bases, and 6 bases lay outside the gene matches. The length of the CDR3 is 12 residues. This CDR3 reads CASRSEQGEAFF. DNA for the CDR3: TGTGCCAGCAGGTCCGAACAGGGGGAAGCTTTCTTT.

This clone was picked up a small number of times. The chain has TRBV6-6 and TRBJ1-5; 8 bases are shared with TRBD1. Losses at the gene ends were 6 bases for V and 9 bases for J; bases not matched to a gene: 16. The length of the CDR3 is 16 residues. In germline, CDR1 is MNHNY, CDR2 SVGAGI (reference sequence). The DNA of the CDR3 is TGTGCCAGCAGACCCAGTACCCGACAGGGGCTAGGGCCCCAGCATTTT. Translated: CASRPSTRQGLGPQHF.

This chain connects TRBV7-3 to TRBJ2-1; D is possibly TRBD1 (6 bases). CDR3 length: 12 amino acids. Trimming removed 4 bases at V and 9 bases at J, with 10 bases between. The V gene's germline CDR1 is SGHTA and CDR2 FQGTGA. Written as DNA, the CDR3 is TGTGCCAGCAGCTCCACAGGGCTTGAGCAGTTCTTC. Amino acids: CASSSTGLEQFF.

The V call is TRBV19, the J call TRBJ1-5; no clear D. V was clipped by 0 bases and J by 7 bases, with 10 bases between them. This CDR3 comprises 14 residues. The V gene's germline CDR1 is LNHDA and CDR2 SQIVND (reference sequence). The CDR3 DNA follows: TGTGCCAGTAGTATAGATCTTGGGCGACAGCCCCAGCATTTT. This encodes CASSIDLGRQPQHF.

J is TRBJ2-1 and V is TRBV5-4; no clear D gene. The length of the CDR3 is 13 residues. CDR1 is SGHNT and CDR2 is YYREEE in the germline V gene (reference sequence). Trimming cost V 3 bases and J 6 bases, with 10 bases left between them. CDR3 nucleotide sequence: TGTGCCAGCAGCTCAACCAACGGCAATGAGCAGTTCTTC. The encoded protein is CASSSTNGNEQFF.